This TCR beta chain was sequenced during a study of Graves' ophthalmopathy and Graves' hyperthyroidism. RNA transcripts were the template, and TCR beta CDR3 regions were amplified from them. The first-round RT-PCR employed HTBI primers together with the Qiagen OneStep RT-PCR kit. A multiplex PCR was then performed as the second round. One entry per CDR3 protein results from TCRdb running MiXCR on the multiplex PCR reads. The sample contains 350,000 to 450,000 distinct CDR3 sequences, roughly 21% of which appear only once. V was clipped by 5 bases and J by 5 bases; unmatched bases: 12. This CDR3 contains 16 residues. The germline V gene has CDR1 SGHTA and CDR2 FQGNSA. This clonotype was seen at least ten times.

Input material: peripheral blood. This TCR was sampled from a woman aged 18-35 years with stable Graves' hyperthyroidism. This chain uses TRBV7-2 with TRBJ2-5; TRBD2 matches 9 bases. Here the CDR3 DNA reads TGTGCCAGCAGCCCCCGACTAGCGGTCCACGGGGAGACCCAGTACTTC. This translates into CASSPRLAVHGETQYF. Supplemented by reference TRBV7-2 and TRBJ2-5, the full variable domain reads GAGVSQSPSNKVTEKGKDVELRCDPISGHTALYWYRQSLGQGLEFLIYFQGNSAPDKSGLPSDRFSAERTGGSVSTLTIQRTQQEDSAVYLCASSPRLAVHGETQYFGPGTRLLVL.